The clone carrying this T cell receptor (beta chain) was observed many times. Per germline, CDR1 SEHNR and CDR2 FQNEAQ (reference sequence). The CDR3 has 12 residues. Trimming left V 4 bases short and J 4 bases short, with 5 bases between. The source of the sample is a study of CD8 T cells in ankylosing spondylitis. One entry per CDR3 protein results from TCRdb running MiXCR on the 5' RACE reads. The sample carries approximately 42,000 distinct CDR3 sequences, 4% recorded once. The chain joins TRBV7-9 to TRBJ1-5; D is unclear. This clonotype was obtained from a female donor with ankylosing spondylitis or in good health (not recorded which). Sequenced input: blood, either unsorted or a sorted T cell fraction (not recorded which). The CDR3 nucleotides read TGTGCCAGCAGCTCGATGAATCAGCCCCAGCATTTT. It translates to CASSSMNQPQHF.